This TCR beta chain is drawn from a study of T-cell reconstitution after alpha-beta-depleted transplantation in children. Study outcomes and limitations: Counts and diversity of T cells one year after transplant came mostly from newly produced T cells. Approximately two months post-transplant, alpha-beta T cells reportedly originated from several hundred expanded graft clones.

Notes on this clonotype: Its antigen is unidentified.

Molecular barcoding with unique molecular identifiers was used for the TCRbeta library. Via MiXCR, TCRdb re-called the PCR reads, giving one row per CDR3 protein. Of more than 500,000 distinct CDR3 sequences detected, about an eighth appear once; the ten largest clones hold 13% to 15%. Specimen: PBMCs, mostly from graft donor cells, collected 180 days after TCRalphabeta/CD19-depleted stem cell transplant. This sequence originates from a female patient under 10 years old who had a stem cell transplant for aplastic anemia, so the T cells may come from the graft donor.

CDR3 protein: CASSYEGRNTEAFF. The CDR3 coding sequence is TGTGCCAGCAGTTACGAGGGTCGAAACACTGAAGCTTTCTTT. The chain employs TRBV6-2 or TRBV6-3 and TRBJ1-1, with D unresolved. From germline, CDR1 is MNHEY and CDR2 SVGEGT. This CDR3 comprises 14 residues. Trimming shortened V by 2 bases and J by 2 bases, and 9 bases separated the two germline ends.